This TCR beta chain was captured in a study of technical replicates of blood from several donors. CDR3 length: 14 amino acids. The V gene end was trimmed by 5 bases and the J gene end by 9 bases; junction bases not matched to a gene: 8. Looked up from germline, CDR1 is SGHVS and CDR2 is FQNEAQ. Using immunoSEQ multiplex PCR, the repertoire was profiled, and TCRdb retains in-frame clones only, with some absent. The sample has approximately 75,000 clones; approximately 96% are singletons. The chain is built from TRBV7-8 and TRBJ2-1; 9 positions agree with TRBD2. The clonotype comes from a human donor in good health. What was sequenced was T cells isolated from PBMCs. In DNA form, the CDR3 reads TGTGCCAGCAGCCTGGGACTAGCTGGAGGTGAGCAGTTCTTC. Protein sequence: CASSLGLAGGEQFF.